The 16 T cell receptor beta chains presented below share a single source sample, sequenced in a study of T cell repertoires in ileal Crohn's disease. Libraries were prepared by immunoSEQ multiplex PCR; TCRdb keeps only in-frame clonotypes and omits some of them. Here the sample spans around 15,000 clones, 70% to 85% being singletons. Time point described: inflamed ileum from the surgical specimen. Sequencing was done on a sample of ileal tissue. All receptors derive from an adult with Crohn's disease.

The rearrangement links TRBV6-1 to TRBJ1-6; D remains ambiguous. The CDR3 totals 17 residues. Germline V lookup: CDR1 MNHNS, CDR2 SASEGT. V gave up 4 bases and J gave up 6 bases, with 19 bases separating them. The chain's CDR3 is CASSVLRGPGSNSPLHF. CDR3 coding DNA: TGTGCCAGCAGTGTACTCCGGGGTCCGGGGAGTAATTCACCCCTCCACTTT.

This clone was seen once. The CDR3 spells CASSRTGGLSSGNTIYF. The CDR3 nucleotides read TGTGCCAGCAGTCGGACAGGGGGTCTTTCCTCTGGAAACACCATATATTTT. The chain uses TRBV27 and TRBJ1-3; 10 nucleotides line up with TRBD1. The trim removed 5 bases at V and 0 bases at J, leaving 7 bases unmatched. The CDR3 runs 17 residues. Germline assignment: CDR1 MNHEY and CDR2 SMNVEV (reference sequence).

By share of the sample, this clone is medium-sized. The chain employs TRBV6-6 and TRBJ1-1; D gene unclear. CDR1 MNHNY and CDR2 SVGAGI come from the germline V gene (reference sequence). V lost 6 bases and J 3 bases, leaving 17 bases between the germline ends. This CDR3 contains 15 residues. The chain's CDR3 is CASSYTRVQYTEAFF. CDR3 nucleotide sequence: TGTGCCAGCAGCTATACCCGGGTTCAGTACACTGAAGCTTTCTTT.

The chain couples TRBV7-9 to TRBJ1-1, with D unclear. Trimming shortened V by 1 base and J by 4 bases, and 7 bases separated the two germline ends. The germline CDR1 and CDR2 sequences are SEHNR and FQNEAQ (reference sequence). The CDR3 is 13 residues long. The CDR3 protein is CASSLEGGTEAFF. The CDR3 DNA is TGTGCCAGCAGCTTAGAGGGTGGCACTGAAGCTTTCTTT.

This chain joins TRBV5-6 and TRBJ1-6; D remains ambiguous. Between the trimmed V and J ends, which lost 4 bases and 7 bases, there was a span of 18 bases. The CDR3 totals 16 residues. Germline CDR1 SGHDT, CDR2 YYEEEE. Written as DNA, the CDR3 is TGTGCCAGCAGCGTTATCGGTGCGGAGTGGAATTCACCCCTCCACTTT. Translated, it gives CASSVIGAEWNSPLHF.

The CDR3 DNA follows: TGTGCCAGCAGTGAAGGGACAGGGACGTCCTATAATTCACCCCTCCACTTT. It encodes CASSEGTGTSYNSPLHF. This chain uses TRBV6-1 with TRBJ1-6; TRBD1 aligns across 8 bases. This CDR3 comprises 17 residues. From germline, CDR1 is MNHNS and CDR2 SASEGT. After removal of 1 base from V and 1 base from J, the junction contained 3 bases not matched to a gene.

The V and J genes are TRBV11-1 and TRBJ2-5; tentatively, D is TRBD2 (5 bases). Germline V gene sequence: CDR1 SGHAT, CDR2 FQDESV (reference sequence). This CDR3 comprises 16 residues. The V gene lost 0 bases and the J gene lost 6 bases, with 17 bases spanning the gap. In nucleotides, the CDR3 is TGTGCCAGCAGCTTAGCGGACGGTACGCGAGGGAAGACCCAGTACTTC. Amino acids: CASSLADGTRGKTQYF. The full variable domain, its missing parts supplied by reference TRBV11-1 and TRBJ2-5, is EAEVAQSPRYKITEKSQAVAFWCDPISGHATLYWYRQILGQGPELLVQFQDESVVDDSQLPKDRFSAERLKGVDSTLKIQPAELGDSAMYLCASSLADGTRGKTQYFGPGTRLLVL.

The gene calls are TRBV5-4 and TRBJ2-3; 7 nucleotides line up with TRBD2. Germline trimming cut 2 bases from V and 2 bases from J; bases unmatched to any gene: 5. The CDR3 is made up of 15 amino acids. CDR1 and CDR2 from the germline V gene are SGHNT and YYREEE (reference sequence). The CDR3 DNA sequence: TGTGCCAGCAGCTTCGGGGGAGGGGCCACAGATACGCAGTATTTT. Translation gives CASSFGGGATDTQYF.

V and J are TRBV10-3 and TRBJ2-1; the match to TRBD1 covers 9 bases. Germline CDR1 is ENHRY and CDR2 is SYGVKD. The CDR3 loop spans 13 amino acids. The V segment lost 9 bases and the J segment 8 bases; nucleotides outside the gene matches: 8. Written as DNA, the CDR3 is TGTGCCATTACCGGGACAGGGATAGATGAGCAGTTCTTC. Translating gives CAITGTGIDEQFF.

As to this clone: This CDR3 is also generated by other DNA sequences in the sample. The chain employs TRBV19 and TRBJ1-2; D might be TRBD1 (6 bases). The CDR3 extends over 12 amino acids. V shed 5 bases and J shed 6 bases, with 10 bases lying between them. From germline, CDR1 is LNHDA and CDR2 SQIVND (reference sequence). The chain's CDR3 is CASSSGGDGYTF. In DNA form, the CDR3 reads TGTGCCAGTAGTTCCGGGGGCGATGGCTACACCTTC.

This rearrangement joins TRBV2 to TRBJ1-1; no definite D call. This CDR3 region has 15 residues. Looked up from germline, CDR1 is SNHLY and CDR2 is FYNNEI. Trimming took off 3 bases at V and 3 bases at J, with 14 bases between the two ends. CDR3 DNA: TGTGCCAGCAGTGATGGGGAGGAGGCGTACACTGAAGCTTTCTTT. Protein product: CASSDGEEAYTEAFF.

V is TRBV2 and J is TRBJ2-5, with 8 bases that match TRBD1. CDR1 and CDR2 from the germline V gene are SNHLY and FYNNEI. V shed 4 bases and J 5 bases; nucleotides not matched to a gene: 6. This CDR3 contains 14 residues. The CDR3 nucleotides are TGTGCCAGCAGTGGCAGCAGGGGGCGGGAGACCCAGTACTTC. Its protein is CASSGSRGRETQYF.

The table lists this clone with a few counts. The genes are TRBV5-1 and TRBJ1-1; D possibly corresponds to TRBD1 (5 bases). The V end was cut by 3 bases, the J end by 7 bases, with 16 bases between. This CDR3 is built from 14 residues. Per the germline V gene, CDR1 is SGHRS and CDR2 is YFSETQ. The CDR3 loop is CASSSSAGQNEAFF. The DNA for the CDR3 is TGCGCCAGCAGCTCCTCCGCGGGGCAGAATGAAGCTTTCTTT.

The rearrangement uses TRBV4-1 and TRBJ2-3, with 13 bases fitting TRBD2. CDR3 size: 17 residues. V lost 0 bases to trimming and J lost 4 bases; unmatched junction nucleotides: 4. Looked up from germline, CDR1 is MGHRA and CDR2 is YSYEKL. Here the CDR3 DNA reads TGCGCCAGCAGCCAAGAACTAGCGGGGGGGCCGGCAGATACGCAGTATTTT. Its translation: CASSQELAGGPADTQYF.

The chain uses TRBV6-1 and TRBJ2-5; TRBD1 aligns across 10 bases. The CDR3 is 15 amino acids. V was pared by 3 bases and J by 11 bases, with 12 bases of the junction left unmatched. Looked up from germline, CDR1 is MNHNS and CDR2 is SASEGT. CDR3 DNA: TGTGCCAGCAGTGACCCGGGACAGGGGAAGGGGGAGCAGTACTTC. It encodes CASSDPGQGKGEQYF.

The J gene is TRBJ1-6, the V gene TRBV2; D may be TRBD1 (5 bases). V gave up 10 bases and J gave up 9 bases, with 28 bases separating them. Germline V gene sequence: CDR1 SNHLY, CDR2 FYNNEI. CDR3 length: 17 residues. The CDR3 here is CATKIRALGVTSSPLHF. The CDR3 DNA is TGTGCCACCAAAATCAGGGCGCTAGGAGTTACGAGTTCACCCCTCCACTTT.